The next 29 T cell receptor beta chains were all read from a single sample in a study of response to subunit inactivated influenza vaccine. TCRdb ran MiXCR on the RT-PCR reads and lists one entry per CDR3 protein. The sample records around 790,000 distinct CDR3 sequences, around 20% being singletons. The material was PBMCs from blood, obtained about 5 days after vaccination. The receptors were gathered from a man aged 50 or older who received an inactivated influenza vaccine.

The CDR3 loop is CASSQDSGSNGELFF. CDR3 DNA: TGCGCCAGCAGCCAAGATTCAGGGTCGAACGGGGAGCTGTTTTTT. The rearrangement links TRBV4-3 to TRBJ2-2, with D perhaps TRBD1 (5 bases). Germline V CDR1 and CDR2: LGHNA, YSLEER. The ends were cut back, 0 bases at V and 7 bases at J, with 12 bases in the middle. This CDR3 is built from 15 residues.

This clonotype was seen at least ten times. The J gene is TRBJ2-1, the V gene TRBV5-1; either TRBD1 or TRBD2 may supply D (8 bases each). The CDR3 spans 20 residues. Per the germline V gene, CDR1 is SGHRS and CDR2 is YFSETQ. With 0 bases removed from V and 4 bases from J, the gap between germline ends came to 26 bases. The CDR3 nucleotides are TGCGCCAGCAGCTTGGTAGGACTAGCCACAGGGGGGGTCAATTACAATGAGCAGTTCTTC. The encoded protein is CASSLVGLATGGVNYNEQFF.

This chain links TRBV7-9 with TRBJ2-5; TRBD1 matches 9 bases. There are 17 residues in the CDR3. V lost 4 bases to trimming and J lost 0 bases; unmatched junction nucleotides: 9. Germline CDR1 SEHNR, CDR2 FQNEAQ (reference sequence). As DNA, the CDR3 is TGTGCCAGCAGCTCGAAGGACAGGGGCGGGTACCAAGAGACCCAGTACTTC. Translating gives CASSSKDRGGYQETQYF.

DNA of the CDR3: TGTGCCAGCAGCTTATCGCGGACTGAAGCTTTCTTT. It is translated as CASSLSRTEAFF. The chain employs TRBV7-8 and TRBJ1-1; D not certain. With 2 bases removed from V and 5 bases from J, the gap between germline ends came to 6 bases. Per germline, CDR1 SGHVS and CDR2 FQNEAQ. The CDR3 runs to 12 residues.

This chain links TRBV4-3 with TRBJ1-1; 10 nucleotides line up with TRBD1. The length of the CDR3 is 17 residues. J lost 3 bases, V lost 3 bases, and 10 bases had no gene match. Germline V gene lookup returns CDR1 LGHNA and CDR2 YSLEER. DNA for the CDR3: TGCGCCAGCAGCCATTACTCCGCCGGGACAGGGGACACTGAAGCTTTCTTT. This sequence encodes CASSHYSAGTGDTEAFF.

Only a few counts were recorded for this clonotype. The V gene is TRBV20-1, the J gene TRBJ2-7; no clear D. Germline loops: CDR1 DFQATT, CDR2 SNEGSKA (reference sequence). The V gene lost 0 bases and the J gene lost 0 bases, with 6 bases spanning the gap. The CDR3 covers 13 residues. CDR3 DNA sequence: TGCAGTGCTAGAGAGCGGATCTCCTACGAGCAGTACTTC. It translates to CSARERISYEQYF.

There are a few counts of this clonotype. The CDR3 protein is CASSSSPRTRTDTQYF. The DNA of the CDR3 is TGTGCCAGCAGCTCGAGTCCCCGGACGAGGACTGATACGCAGTATTTT. The V gene is TRBV6-2 or TRBV6-3, the J gene TRBJ2-3; perhaps TRBD2 as D (5 bases). Looked up from germline, CDR1 is MNHEY and CDR2 is SVGEGT. The V and J ends lost 6 bases and 6 bases respectively, with 22 bases between them. This CDR3 contains 16 residues.

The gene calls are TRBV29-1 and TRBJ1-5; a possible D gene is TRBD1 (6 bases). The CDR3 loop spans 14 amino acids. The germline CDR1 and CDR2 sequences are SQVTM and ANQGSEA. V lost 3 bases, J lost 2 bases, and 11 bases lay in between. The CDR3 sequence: CSVDGGGGNQPQHF. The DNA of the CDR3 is TGCAGCGTTGATGGGGGCGGCGGCAATCAGCCCCAGCATTTT.

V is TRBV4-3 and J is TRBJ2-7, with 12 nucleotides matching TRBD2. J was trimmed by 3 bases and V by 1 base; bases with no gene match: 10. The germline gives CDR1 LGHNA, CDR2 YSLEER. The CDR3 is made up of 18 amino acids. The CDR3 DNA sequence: TGCGCCAGCAGCCAAGTCGCTAGCGGGGGGGCGAGGGACTACGAGCAGTACTTC. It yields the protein CASSQVASGGARDYEQYF.

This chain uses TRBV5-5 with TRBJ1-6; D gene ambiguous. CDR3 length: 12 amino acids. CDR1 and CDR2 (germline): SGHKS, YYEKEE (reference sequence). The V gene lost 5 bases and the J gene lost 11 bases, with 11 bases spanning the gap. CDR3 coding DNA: TGTGCCAGCAGTGGTAGAACTCCACCCCTCCACTTT. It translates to CASSGRTPPLHF.

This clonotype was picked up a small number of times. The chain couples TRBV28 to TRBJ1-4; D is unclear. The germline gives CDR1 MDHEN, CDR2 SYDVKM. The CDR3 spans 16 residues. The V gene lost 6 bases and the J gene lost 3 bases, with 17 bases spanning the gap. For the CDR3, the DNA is TGTGCCAGCAGATTCGGGCCAACCCGGGCTAATGAAAAACTGTTTTTT. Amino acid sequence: CASRFGPTRANEKLFF. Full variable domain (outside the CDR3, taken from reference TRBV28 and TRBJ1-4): DVKVTQSSRYLVKRTGEKVFLECVQDMDHENMFWYRQDPGLGLRLIYFSYDVKMKEKGDIPEGYSVSREKKERFSLILESASTNQTSMYLCASRFGPTRANEKLFFGSGTQLSVL.

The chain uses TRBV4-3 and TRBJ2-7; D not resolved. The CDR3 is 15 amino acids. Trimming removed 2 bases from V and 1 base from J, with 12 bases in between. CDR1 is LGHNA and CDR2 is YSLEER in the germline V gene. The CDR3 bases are TGCGCCAGCAGCCAACTACGGGCAACTTCCTACGAGCAGTACTTC. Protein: CASSQLRATSYEQYF.

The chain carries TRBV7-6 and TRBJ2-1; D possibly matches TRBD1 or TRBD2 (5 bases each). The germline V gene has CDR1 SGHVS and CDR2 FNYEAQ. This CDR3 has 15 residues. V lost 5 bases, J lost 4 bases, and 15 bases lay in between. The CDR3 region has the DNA TGTGCCAGCAGCATCCCGGGACGGGGATACAATGAGCAGTTCTTC. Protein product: CASSIPGRGYNEQFF.

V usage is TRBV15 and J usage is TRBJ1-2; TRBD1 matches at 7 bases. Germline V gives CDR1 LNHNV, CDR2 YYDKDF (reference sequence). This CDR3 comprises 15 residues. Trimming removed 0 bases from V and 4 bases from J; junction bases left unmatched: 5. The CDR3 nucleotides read TGTGCCACCAGCAGAGATGGGGCAGGGGGCTATGGCTACACCTTC. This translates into CATSRDGAGGYGYTF.

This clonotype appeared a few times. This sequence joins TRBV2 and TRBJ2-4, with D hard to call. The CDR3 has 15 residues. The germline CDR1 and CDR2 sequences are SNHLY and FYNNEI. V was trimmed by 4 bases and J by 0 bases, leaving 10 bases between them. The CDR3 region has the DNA TGTGCCAGCAGTGGAGACGTAGTAGCCAAAAACATTCAGTACTTC. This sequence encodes CASSGDVVAKNIQYF. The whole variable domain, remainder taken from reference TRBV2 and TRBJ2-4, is EPEVTQTPSHQVTQMGQEVILRCVPISNHLYFYWYRQILGQKVEFLVSFYNNEISEKSEIFDDQFSVERPDGSNFTLKIRSTKLEDSAMYFCASSGDVVAKNIQYFGAGTRLSVL.

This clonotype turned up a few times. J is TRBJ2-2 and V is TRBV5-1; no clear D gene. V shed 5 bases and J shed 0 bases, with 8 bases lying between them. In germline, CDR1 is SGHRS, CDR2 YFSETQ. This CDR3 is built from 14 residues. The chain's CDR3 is CASRLTSNTGELFF. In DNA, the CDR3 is TGCGCCAGCAGGCTGACCTCGAACACCGGGGAGCTGTTTTTT.

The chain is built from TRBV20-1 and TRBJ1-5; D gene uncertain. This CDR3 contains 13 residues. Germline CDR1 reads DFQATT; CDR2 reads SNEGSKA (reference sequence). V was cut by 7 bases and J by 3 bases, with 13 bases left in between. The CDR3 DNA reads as TGCAGTGTGAGCGGGAGGGTCAATCAGCCCCAGCATTTT. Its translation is CSVSGRVNQPQHF.

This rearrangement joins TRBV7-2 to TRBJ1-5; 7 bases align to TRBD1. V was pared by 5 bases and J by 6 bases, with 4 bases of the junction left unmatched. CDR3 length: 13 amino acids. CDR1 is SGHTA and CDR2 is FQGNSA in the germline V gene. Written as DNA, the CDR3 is TGTGCCAGCAGCCGACAGGGCACTCAGCCCCAGCATTTT. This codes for CASSRQGTQPQHF. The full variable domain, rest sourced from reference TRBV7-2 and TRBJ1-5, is GAGVSQSPSNKVTEKGKDVELRCDPISGHTALYWYRQSLGQGLEFLIYFQGNSAPDKSGLPSDRFSAERTGGSVSTLTIQRTQQEDSAVYLCASSRQGTQPQHFGDGTRLSIL.

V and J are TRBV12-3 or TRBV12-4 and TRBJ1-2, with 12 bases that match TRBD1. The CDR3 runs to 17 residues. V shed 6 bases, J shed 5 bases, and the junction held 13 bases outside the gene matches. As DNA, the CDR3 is TGTGCCAGCAGCCCCGGGGGACAGGGGGCTTATTGGTATGGCTACACCTTC. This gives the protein CASSPGGQGAYWYGYTF.

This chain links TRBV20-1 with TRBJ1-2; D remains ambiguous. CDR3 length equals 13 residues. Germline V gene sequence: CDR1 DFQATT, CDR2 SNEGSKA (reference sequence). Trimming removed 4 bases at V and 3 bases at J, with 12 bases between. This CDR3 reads CSAIHRLYYGYTF. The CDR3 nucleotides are TGCAGTGCTATCCACAGACTCTACTATGGCTACACCTTC.

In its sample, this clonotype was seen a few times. CDR3 coding DNA: TGCGCCAGCAGCCGTGAAACAGATCTACATGGAGCTTTCTTT. It yields the protein CASSRETDLHGAFF. The J gene is TRBJ1-1, the V gene TRBV5-1; no reliable D call. Germline-derived CDR1 and CDR2 are SGHRS and YFSETQ. Trimming stripped 4 bases from V and 10 bases from J, with 20 bases between. The CDR3 covers 14 residues.

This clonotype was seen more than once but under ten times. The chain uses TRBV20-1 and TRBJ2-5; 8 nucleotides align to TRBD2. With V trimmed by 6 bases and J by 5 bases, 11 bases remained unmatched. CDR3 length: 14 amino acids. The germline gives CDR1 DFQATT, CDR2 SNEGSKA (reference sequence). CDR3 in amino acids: CSATTAGAGETQYF. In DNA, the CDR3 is TGCAGTGCGACTACAGCGGGGGCTGGGGAGACCCAGTACTTC.

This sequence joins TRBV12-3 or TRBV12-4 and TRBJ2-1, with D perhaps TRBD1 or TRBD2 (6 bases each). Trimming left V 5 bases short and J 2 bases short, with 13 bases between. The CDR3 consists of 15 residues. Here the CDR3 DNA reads TGTGCCAGCAGTCCCGCGGGACACCCCTACAATGAGCAGTTCTTC. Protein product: CASSPAGHPYNEQFF.

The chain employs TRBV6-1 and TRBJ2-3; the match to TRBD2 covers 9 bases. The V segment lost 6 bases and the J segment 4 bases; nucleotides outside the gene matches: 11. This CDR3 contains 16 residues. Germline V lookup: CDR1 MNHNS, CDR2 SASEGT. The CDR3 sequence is CASSRGAGGPADTQYF. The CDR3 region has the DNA TGTGCCAGCAGCCGCGGGGCGGGGGGGCCTGCAGATACGCAGTATTTT.

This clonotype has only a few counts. The CDR3 DNA sequence: TGTGCCAGCAGTTACGGGGGGCTCTCTGGGGCCAACGTCCTGACTTTC. Its protein is CASSYGGLSGANVLTF. The gene calls are TRBV6-5 and TRBJ2-6; tentatively, D is TRBD1 or TRBD2 (6 bases each). The germline V gene has CDR1 MNHEY and CDR2 SVGAGI. The CDR3 totals 16 residues. Trimming stripped 2 bases from V and 0 bases from J, with 8 bases between.

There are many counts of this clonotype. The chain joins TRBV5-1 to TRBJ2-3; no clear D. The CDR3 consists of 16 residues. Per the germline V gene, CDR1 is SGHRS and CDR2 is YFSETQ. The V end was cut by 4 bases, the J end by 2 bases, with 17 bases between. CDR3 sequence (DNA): TGCGCCAGCAGCCCCTCCCCCCGGGCTGTCACAGATACGCAGTATTTT. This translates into CASSPSPRAVTDTQYF.

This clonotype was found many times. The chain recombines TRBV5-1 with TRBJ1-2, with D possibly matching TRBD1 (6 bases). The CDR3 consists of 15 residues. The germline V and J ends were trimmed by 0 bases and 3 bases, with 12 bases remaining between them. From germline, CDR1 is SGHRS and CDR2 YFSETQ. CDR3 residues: CASSLVIRGDYGYTF. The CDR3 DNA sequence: TGCGCCAGCAGCTTGGTTATCAGGGGAGACTATGGCTACACCTTC.

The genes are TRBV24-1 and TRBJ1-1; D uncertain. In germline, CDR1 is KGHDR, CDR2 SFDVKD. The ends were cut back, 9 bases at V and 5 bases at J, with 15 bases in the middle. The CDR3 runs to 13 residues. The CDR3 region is CATRGELGTEAFF. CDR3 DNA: TGTGCCACCCGCGGCGAGCTGGGAACTGAAGCTTTCTTT.

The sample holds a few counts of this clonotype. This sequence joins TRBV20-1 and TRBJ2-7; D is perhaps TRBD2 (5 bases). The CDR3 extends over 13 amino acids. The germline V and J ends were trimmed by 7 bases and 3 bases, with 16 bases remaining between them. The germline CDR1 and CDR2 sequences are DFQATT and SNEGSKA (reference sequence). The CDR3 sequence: CSGISGKGYEQYF. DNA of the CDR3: TGCAGTGGAATTTCCGGGAAAGGCTACGAGCAGTACTTC.